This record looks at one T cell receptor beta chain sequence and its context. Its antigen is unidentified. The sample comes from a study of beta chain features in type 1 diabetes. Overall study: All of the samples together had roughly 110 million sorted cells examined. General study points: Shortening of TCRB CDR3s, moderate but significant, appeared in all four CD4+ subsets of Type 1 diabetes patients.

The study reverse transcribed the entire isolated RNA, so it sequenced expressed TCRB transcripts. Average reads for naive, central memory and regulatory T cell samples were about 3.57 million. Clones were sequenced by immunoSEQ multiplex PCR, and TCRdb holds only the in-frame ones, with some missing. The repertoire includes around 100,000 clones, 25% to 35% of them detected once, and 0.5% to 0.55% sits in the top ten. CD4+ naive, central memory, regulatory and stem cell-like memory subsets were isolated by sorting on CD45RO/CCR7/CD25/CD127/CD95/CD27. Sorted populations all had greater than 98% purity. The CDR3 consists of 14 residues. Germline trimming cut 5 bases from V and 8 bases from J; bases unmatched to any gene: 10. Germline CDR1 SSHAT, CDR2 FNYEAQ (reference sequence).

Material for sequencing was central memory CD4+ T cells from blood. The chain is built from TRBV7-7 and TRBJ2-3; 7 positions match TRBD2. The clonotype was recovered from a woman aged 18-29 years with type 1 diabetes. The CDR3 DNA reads TGTGCCAGCAGCCCGGGGGAGGGTTCGGCTACGCAGTATTTT. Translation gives CASSPGEGSATQYF.